These 12 T cell receptor beta chains were all obtained from the same sample, sequenced in a study of blood T cell repertoires in COVID-19. Produced via immunoSEQ multiplex PCR; TCRdb's table is partial and in-frame only. The top ten hold around 1.5% of the sample, which has roughly 410,000 clones, over 75% seen once. Sequenced material: peripheral blood. These receptor sequences come from a woman aged 40 to 55 with COVID-19, enrolled during active disease.

This chain connects TRBV27 to TRBJ2-7, with TRBD1 identical over 8 bases. Looked up from germline, CDR1 is MNHEY and CDR2 is SMNVEV (reference sequence). The junction had 8 bases not matched to a gene; V was cut back by 5 bases and J by 5 bases. The CDR3 extends over 14 amino acids. For the CDR3, the DNA is TGTGCCAGCAGTCCGGACAGGGTGGCCCACGAGCAGTACTTC. The encoded protein is CASSPDRVAHEQYF.

This chain uses TRBV5-1 with TRBJ2-7; 12 nucleotides agree with TRBD2. V dropped 4 bases and J dropped 6; count of bases not matched to a gene: 5. The germline V gene has CDR1 SGHRS and CDR2 YFSETQ. The CDR3 runs to 14 residues. In DNA, the CDR3 is TGCGCCAGCAGCCGCCTAGCGGGAGGGGGCGAGCAGTACTTC. Translated: CASSRLAGGGEQYF.

The rearrangement uses TRBV25-1 and TRBJ1-1; TRBD1 agrees at 7 bases. The CDR3 contains 18 residues. CDR1 is MGHDK and CDR2 is SYGVNS in the germline V gene. V was pared by 3 bases and J by 4 bases, with 17 bases of the junction left unmatched. CDR3 residues: CASSDSWTGGLGGTEAFF. The CDR3 bases are TGTGCCAGCAGTGATTCGTGGACAGGAGGATTAGGAGGCACTGAAGCTTTCTTT.

The chain joins TRBV21-1 to TRBJ1-2; the table's D call, TRBD1, was not checked against the DNA. TRBV21-1 is assigned pseudogene status. There are 18 residues in the CDR3. The CDR3 nucleotides are TGTGCCAGCACCGGAAGCCCTCGTTCGCGACAGATTTACTATGGCTACACCTTC. This translates into CASTGSPRSRQIYYGYTF.

There are a few counts of this clone. CDR3 sequence reads: CASGTGTASYEQYF. DNA for the CDR3: TGTGCCAGCGGAACCGGGACAGCCTCCTACGAGCAGTACTTC. The chain uses TRBV2 and TRBJ2-7; 7 bases line up with TRBD1. V was clipped by 8 bases and J by 0 bases; unmatched bases: 7. Germline V CDR1 and CDR2: SNHLY, FYNNEI. CDR3 length: 14 residues.

In its sample, this clone was seen once. DNA for the CDR3: TGTGCCAGCAATTTAGCGGGTTTGGAATTTGGAGAGACCCAGTACTTC. Translating it yields CASNLAGLEFGETQYF. V and J are TRBV11-2 and TRBJ2-5; TRBD2 agrees at 7 bases. The CDR3 runs 16 residues. V shed 7 bases, J shed 4 bases, and the junction held 15 bases outside the gene matches. Germline CDR1 is SGHAT and CDR2 is FQNNGV. Looking up the rest from reference TRBV11-2 and TRBJ2-5 gives the full variable domain: EAGVAQSPRYKIIEKRQSVAFWCNPISGHATLYWYQQILGQGPKLLIQFQNNGVVDDSQLPKDRFSAERLKGVDSTLKIQPAKLEDSAVYLCASNLAGLEFGETQYFGPGTRLLVL.

The gene calls are TRBV9 and TRBJ2-1, with 8 positions matching TRBD2. The germline V gene encodes CDR1 SGDLS and CDR2 YYNGEE. This CDR3 is built from 15 residues. V lost 0 bases and J lost 3; bases outside the gene matches: 2. This chain's CDR3 is CASSVVAGHYNEQFF. The CDR3 bases are TGTGCCAGCAGCGTAGTAGCGGGACACTACAATGAGCAGTTCTTC.

The chain combines TRBV29-1 with TRBJ2-7; the match to TRBD1 covers 7 bases. Trimming at V came to 4 bases and at J to 5 bases, leaving 8 bases not matched to a gene. The CDR3 contains 13 residues. Germline-derived CDR1 and CDR2 are SQVTM and ANQGSEA. CDR3 sequence (DNA): TGCAGCGTTGCCGGGACAGCGGCTAACGAGCAGTACTTC. Translated: CSVAGTAANEQYF.

The chain combines TRBV13 with TRBJ2-7, with TRBD2 identical over 8 bases. J was trimmed by 0 bases and V by 5 bases; bases with no gene match: 3. From germline, CDR1 is PRHDT and CDR2 FYEKMQ (reference sequence). CDR3 length: 14 residues. The CDR3 loop reads CASSPSGRSYEQYF. The DNA for the CDR3 is TGTGCCAGCAGCCCTAGCGGGCGCTCCTACGAGCAGTACTTC.

This chain joins TRBV7-3 and TRBJ1-2; no clear D gene. The V end was cut by 5 bases, the J end by 4 bases, with 20 bases between. Germline V gene data show CDR1 as SGHTA and CDR2 as FQGTGA. The CDR3 spans 16 residues. CDR3 in amino acids: CASSRPGTRFPYGYTF. Written as DNA, the CDR3 is TGTGCCAGCAGCCGCCCCGGAACGAGGTTTCCCTATGGCTACACCTTC.

The V call is TRBV19, the J call TRBJ1-5; tentative D call: TRBD1 (5 bases). This CDR3 has 15 residues. The germline V gene has CDR1 LNHDA and CDR2 SQIVND (reference sequence). Between the trimmed V and J ends, which lost 3 bases and 6 bases, there was a span of 15 bases. CDR3 region: CASSIPTLGPQPQHF. The CDR3 nucleotides read TGTGCCAGTAGTATCCCCACTCTGGGGCCTCAGCCCCAGCATTTT.

This clone has just one count. The rearrangement uses TRBV19 and TRBJ1-1; perhaps TRBD1 as D (6 bases). Germline V gene sequence: CDR1 LNHDA, CDR2 SQIVND (reference sequence). The V gene lost 5 bases and the J gene lost 5 bases, with 15 bases spanning the gap. The CDR3 covers 14 residues. The CDR3 DNA is TGTGCCAGTAGTGCCTTTTGGGGGCGAACTGAAGCTTTCTTT. Amino acid sequence: CASSAFWGRTEAFF.